The rows below give T cell receptor beta chains drawn from one sample of a study of blood T cell repertoires in COVID-19. Assay: immunoSEQ multiplex PCR; the TCRdb copy retains only in-frame clones and omits some. The table lists tens of thousands of clones, about 90% of them singletons. The sequencing sample was made of peripheral blood. The receptors come from a man between 65 and 80 years old with active COVID-19. Each CDR3 is given with its conserved first and last residue. Fields, in order: V gene, D gene, J gene, clone size, CDR3 protein, CDR3 DNA. A D gene is named only where the DNA matches it firmly. Not all rows give a size; the values are once, few, many and, for expanded clones, a class.

TRBV5-1,TRBD1,TRBJ2-1,.,CASWRTGPANEQFF,TGCGCCAGCTGGCGGACAGGGCCCGCCAATGAGCAGTTCTTC
TRBV5-4,TRBD2,TRBJ2-3,.,CASRYSGGSTDTQYF,TGTGCCAGCAGGTATAGCGGGGGAAGCACAGATACGCAGTATTTT
TRBV2,TRBD1,TRBJ2-1,.,CASSRDRPYNEQFF,TGTGCCAGCAGCCGGGACAGACCCTACAATGAGCAGTTCTTC
TRBV2,.,TRBJ1-1,.,CASSQQGLNTEAFF,TGTGCCAGCAGTCAACAGGGACTGAACACTGAAGCTTTCTTT
TRBV18,TRBD1,TRBJ1-1,few,CASSLGQLGNTEAFF,TGTGCCAGCTCACTGGGACAGTTAGGAAACACTGAAGCTTTCTTT
TRBV9,.,TRBJ2-2,few,CASSPRLGNTGELFF,TGTGCCAGCAGCCCTCGACTAGGCAACACCGGGGAGCTGTTTTTT
TRBV7-9,.,TRBJ1-3,.,CASSLEGPHGGNTIYF,TGTGCCAGCAGCTTAGAGGGGCCCCACGGTGGAAACACCATATATTTT
TRBV27,.,TRBJ2-2,.,CASSGDRAGTGELFF,TGTGCCAGCAGTGGCGACAGAGCCGGCACCGGGGAGCTGTTTTTT
TRBV5-8,.,TRBJ2-1,.,CASTLGEAGRGFF,TGTGCCAGCACGCTGGGAGAAGCAGGCAGGGGGTTCTTC
TRBV6-5,.,TRBJ1-2,.,CASSRSRVIGNGYTF,TGTGCCAGCAGTAGATCCAGGGTCATAGGGAATGGCTACACCTTC
TRBV3-1/TRBV3-2,TRBD2,TRBJ2-1,.,CASSPLAGRGSYNEQFF,TGTGCCAGCAGCCCACTAGCGGGGAGGGGCTCCTACAATGAGCAGTTCTTC
TRBV27,.,TRBJ1-1,.,CASRARGYNTEAFF,TGTGCCAGCCGAGCAAGGGGGTATAACACTGAAGCTTTCTTT
TRBV2,.,TRBJ1-1,.,CASSVGGTGTEAFF,TGTGCCAGCAGTGTTGGGGGGACGGGAACTGAAGCTTTCTTT
TRBV30,.,TRBJ2-1,.,CAWSVGGGLGEQFF,TGTGCCTGGAGTGTTGGGGGGGGGCTGGGAGAGCAGTTCTTC
TRBV6-2/TRBV6-3,.,TRBJ1-3,.,CASSKRTGSSGNTIYF,TGTGCCAGCAGTAAAAGAACAGGGAGCTCTGGAAACACCATATATTTT
TRBV30,.,TRBJ1-2,.,CAWTRENYGYTF,TGTGCCTGGACGCGGGAGAACTATGGCTACACCTTC
TRBV19,.,TRBJ2-2,once,CASSTPSGFLPTGELFF,TGTGCCAGTAGTACCCCATCGGGTTTTCTACCAACCGGGGAGCTGTTTTTT
TRBV5-1,TRBD1,TRBJ2-7,once,CASSSGTDVYEQYF,TGCGCCAGCAGCTCCGGGACAGATGTCTACGAGCAGTACTTC
TRBV18,TRBD1,TRBJ1-1,.,CASSNTRQGGGTEAFF,TGTGCCAGCTCAAATACCCGACAGGGCGGAGGCACTGAAGCTTTCTTT
TRBV6-5,.,TRBJ1-1,.,CASSYGQSGRQKAFF,TGTGCCAGCAGTTACGGGCAGTCGGGGAGGCAGAAAGCTTTCTTT
TRBV5-8,TRBD1,TRBJ1-2,.,CASRNRQGVSGYTF,TGTGCCAGCAGAAACCGACAGGGGGTCTCGGGCTACACCTTC
TRBV3-1/TRBV3-2,.,TRBJ2-1,.,CASSQDSRGWGEQFF,TGTGCCAGCAGCCAAGATTCGAGGGGGTGGGGTGAGCAGTTCTTC
TRBV9,TRBD1,TRBJ1-2,.,CASSVEDGTAYGYTF,TGTGCCAGCAGCGTAGAGGACGGGACAGCCTATGGCTACACCTTC
TRBV12-3/TRBV12-4,.,TRBJ1-2,.,CASSLSENGYTF,TGTGCCAGCAGTTTATCAGAAAATGGCTACACCTTC
TRBV10-2,.,TRBJ1-5,.,CASSEWGGDQPQHF,TGCGCCAGCAGTGAGTGGGGGGGCGATCAGCCCCAGCATTTT
TRBV6-5,TRBD2,TRBJ2-1,.,CASSYSGGGYNEQFF,TGTGCCAGCAGTTACTCCGGCGGGGGGTATAATGAGCAGTTCTTC
TRBV30,TRBD2,TRBJ2-5,.,CAWSILSGGAETQYF,TGTGCCTGGAGTATTCTCAGCGGGGGAGCGGAGACCCAGTACTTC
TRBV24-1,TRBD2,TRBJ2-5,.,CATSDLEQAGGRETQYF,TGTGCCACCAGTGATTTGGAACAAGCGGGGGGGCGTGAGACCCAGTACTTC
TRBV25-1,TRBD2,TRBJ2-3,.,CASGRREGRTDTQYF,TGTGCCAGCGGGCGCCGGGAGGGAAGGACAGATACGCAGTATTTT
TRBV5-1,TRBD2,TRBJ2-5,.,CASSLVGGGNHQETQYF,TGCGCCAGCAGCTTGGTCGGCGGGGGAAACCACCAAGAGACCCAGTACTTC
TRBV6-6,.,TRBJ1-2,.,CASSSIGSDHYGYTF,TGTGCCAGCAGTTCGATCGGCAGCGATCACTATGGCTACACCTTC
TRBV19,.,TRBJ1-5,.,CASSIAANRDFNQPQHF,TGTGCCAGTAGTATCGCGGCAAACCGGGACTTCAATCAGCCCCAGCATTTT
TRBV28,TRBD1,TRBJ2-5,.,CASSSGQQEETQYF,TGTGCCAGCAGTTCGGGACAGCAGGAAGAGACCCAGTACTTC
TRBV10-2,.,TRBJ1-2,.,CASSATGRYGYTF,TGCGCCAGCAGTGCGACAGGACGGTATGGCTACACCTTC
TRBV6-2/TRBV6-3,.,TRBJ2-7,once,CASSYTDRIGSPLPYEQYF,TGTGCCAGCAGTTACACGGATAGAATCGGGAGCCCTTTGCCCTACGAGCAGTACTTC
TRBV6-2/TRBV6-3,TRBD2,TRBJ2-3,.,CASSPSTGLAGGTDTQYF,TGTGCCAGCAGCCCATCTACCGGACTAGCGGGGGGCACAGATACGCAGTATTTT
TRBV19,.,TRBJ1-3,.,CASSIWAGNTIYF,TGTGCCAGTAGTATTTGGGCCGGAAACACCATATATTTT
TRBV2,TRBD2,TRBJ2-1,.,CASSLRTSGGNNEQFF,TGTGCCAGCAGCCTTCGGACTAGCGGGGGTAACAATGAGCAGTTCTTC
TRBV2,.,TRBJ1-2,few,CASSDRGQTLLYGYTF,TGTGCCAGCAGTGATCGAGGGCAGACACTTTTATATGGCTACACCTTC
TRBV30,.,TRBJ2-1,.,CAWLRGVDEQFF,TGTGCCTGGCTTAGGGGCGTCGATGAGCAGTTCTTC
TRBV7-2,.,TRBJ2-5,.,CASSLRTEGARQYF,TGTGCCAGCAGCTTAAGGACGGAGGGGGCGCGTCAGTACTTC
TRBV7-9,.,TRBJ1-4,.,CASSSDRATNEKLFF,TGTGCCAGCAGCTCAGACAGAGCAACTAATGAAAAACTGTTTTTT
TRBV7-9,TRBD1,TRBJ2-1,.,CASSLMVGQGDNEQFF,TGTGCCAGCAGCTTAATGGTAGGACAGGGTGACAATGAGCAGTTCTTC
TRBV7-6,.,TRBJ1-6,.,CASSLDRERSLHF,TGTGCCAGCAGCTTGGACAGAGAACGGTCCCTCCACTTT
TRBV2,TRBD1,TRBJ2-2,.,CASSELQGGTGELFF,TGTGCCAGCAGTGAATTACAGGGGGGAACCGGGGAGCTGTTTTTT
TRBV7-2,TRBD1,TRBJ2-1,.,CASSWNRGLNEQFF,TGTGCCAGCAGCTGGAACAGGGGGCTCAATGAGCAGTTCTTC
TRBV4-1,.,TRBJ1-3,.,CASSQVWRGSRNTIYF,TGCGCCAGCAGCCAAGTTTGGAGAGGTAGTAGAAACACCATATATTTT
TRBV6-5,TRBD2,TRBJ2-3,.,CASRGGSTDTQYF,TGTGCCAGCCGGGGGGGCAGCACAGATACGCAGTATTTT
TRBV4-1,TRBD1,TRBJ2-7,.,CASSQGPGQGFYEQYF,TGCGCCAGCAGCCAAGGGCCGGGACAGGGGTTCTACGAGCAGTACTTC
TRBV29-1,TRBD1,TRBJ2-1,.,CSVRAGTENNEQFF,TGCAGCGTAAGGGCCGGGACAGAAAACAATGAGCAGTTCTTC
TRBV10-3,TRBD1,TRBJ1-5,.,CAISEQGAQGGNQPQHF,TGTGCCATCAGTGAACAGGGGGCCCAGGGTGGCAATCAGCCCCAGCATTTT